Listed below are T cell receptor beta chains from one sample, sequenced in a study of shared clonotypes between healthy human individuals. The method was immunoSEQ multiplex PCR; TCRdb's version includes in-frame clones alone and lacks a portion of them. Found here are over a million clones, over 95% of them singletons; the top ten hold approximately 1.1%. Sequencing used naive CD4+ T cells sorted from blood. The source of these receptors is a man aged 25 to 45 in good health. Both conserved end residues are part of each CDR3. Fields, in order: V gene, J gene, D gene, clone size, CDR3 DNA, CDR3 protein. The D gene is left open where the match is weak. Not all rows give a size; the values are once, few, many and, for expanded clones, a class.

>TRBV29-1|TRBJ2-3|-|-
TGCAGCGTTGATGAACTAGTTACAGATACGCAGTATTTT
CSVDELVTDTQYF
>TRBV6-1|TRBJ2-1|-|once
TGTGCCAGCAGTGAAACCCCCTTGGACGTGTACAATGAGCAGTTCTTC
CASSETPLDVYNEQFF
>TRBV6-1|TRBJ2-2|TRBD1|-
TGTGCCAGCCCTAACAGGGGTGACACCGGGGAGCTGTTTTTT
CASPNRGDTGELFF
>TRBV5-1|TRBJ2-1|TRBD2|-
TGCGCCAGCAGCTACGAATCTCCTAGCGGGAGACCCCACAATGAGCAGTTCTTC
CASSYESPSGRPHNEQFF
>TRBV4-1|TRBJ2-2|TRBD1|-
TGCGCCAGCAGCCAACACCGACAGGGCACCGGGGAGCTGTTTTTT
CASSQHRQGTGELFF
>TRBV5-4|TRBJ2-2|-|-
TGTGCCAGCAGCTTGGGATTACTGGGGGTCGCCAAGAACACCGGGGAGCTGTTTTTT
CASSLGLLGVAKNTGELFF
>TRBV6-5|TRBJ2-7|-|-
TGTGCCAGCAGTGCCGGGCAGATTTCCTACGAGCAGTACTTC
CASSAGQISYEQYF
>TRBV7-9|TRBJ2-5|-|-
TGTGCCAGCAGCCCCCCCGTAGAGAGACCCCAGTACTTC
CASSPPVERPQYF
>TRBV30|TRBJ2-1|TRBD1|-
TGTGCCTGGCACAGGGACAGGTACAATGAGCAGTTCTTC
CAWHRDRYNEQFF
>TRBV6-5|TRBJ2-5|-|-
TGTGCCAGCAGTTACTCCGGGACCCCAGGGGAGACCCAGTACTTC
CASSYSGTPGETQYF
>TRBV9|TRBJ2-1|TRBD2|-
TGTGCCAGCAGCACCAGGACTAGCGGATTTTACAATGAGCAGTTCTTC
CASSTRTSGFYNEQFF
>TRBV7-9|TRBJ2-2|TRBD1|-
TGTGCCAGCAGCACGGGACAGGGGGGGACCGGGGAGCTGTTTTTT
CASSTGQGGTGELFF
>TRBV7-2|TRBJ1-3|TRBD1|-
TGTGCCAGCAGCTCAGGGGGTTACTCTGGAAACACCATATATTTT
CASSSGGYSGNTIYF